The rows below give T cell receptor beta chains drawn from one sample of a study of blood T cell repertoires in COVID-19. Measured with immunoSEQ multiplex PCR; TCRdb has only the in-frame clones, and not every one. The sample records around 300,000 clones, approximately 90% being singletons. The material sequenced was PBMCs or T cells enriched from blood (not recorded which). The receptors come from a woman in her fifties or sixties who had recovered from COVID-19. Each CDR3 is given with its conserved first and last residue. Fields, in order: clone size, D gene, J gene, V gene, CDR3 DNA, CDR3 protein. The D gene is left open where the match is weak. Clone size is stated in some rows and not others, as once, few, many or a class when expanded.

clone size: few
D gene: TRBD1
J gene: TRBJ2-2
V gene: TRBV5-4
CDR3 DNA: TGTGCCAGCAGCCCCCCGAAGACAGGGGGGGCCGGGGAGCTGTTTTTT
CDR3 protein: CASSPPKTGGAGELFF

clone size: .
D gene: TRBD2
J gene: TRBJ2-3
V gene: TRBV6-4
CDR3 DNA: TGTGCCAGCAGTGACTCTGGCGGGAGGTCCACAGATACGCAGTATTTT
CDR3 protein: CASSDSGGRSTDTQYF

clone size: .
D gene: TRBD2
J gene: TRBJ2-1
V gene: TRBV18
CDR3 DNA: TGTGCCAGCTCACCACAGACTAGCGGGAACTCCTACAATGAGCAGTTCTTC
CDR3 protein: CASSPQTSGNSYNEQFF

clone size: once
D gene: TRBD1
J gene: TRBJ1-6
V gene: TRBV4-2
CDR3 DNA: TGTGCCAGCAGCCAAGCAAGTGGACAGGGCAATTCACCCCTCCACTTT
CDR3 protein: CASSQASGQGNSPLHF

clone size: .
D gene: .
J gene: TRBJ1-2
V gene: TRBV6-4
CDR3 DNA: TGTGCCAGCAGTGACTCGGACTCACCCTATGGCTACACCTTC
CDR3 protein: CASSDSDSPYGYTF

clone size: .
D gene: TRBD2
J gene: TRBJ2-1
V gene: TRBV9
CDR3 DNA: TGTGCCAGCAGCGTAGCCCCTAGCGGGAGGTTGTACAATGAGCAGTTCTTC
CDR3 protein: CASSVAPSGRLYNEQFF

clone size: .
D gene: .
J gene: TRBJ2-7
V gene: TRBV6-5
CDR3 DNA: TGTGCCAGCAGCAGGACAGCCACCTACGAGCAGTACTTC
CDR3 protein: CASSRTATYEQYF

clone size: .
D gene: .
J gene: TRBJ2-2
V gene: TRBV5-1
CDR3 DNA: TGCGCCAGCAGCTTAGACCCAACGGGAGCGGCCGGGGAGCTGTTTTTT
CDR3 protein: CASSLDPTGAAGELFF

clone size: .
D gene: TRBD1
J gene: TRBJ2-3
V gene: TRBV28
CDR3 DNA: TGTGCCAGCAGTCCCCCAACAGGGGGCCCCACAGATACGCAGTATTTT
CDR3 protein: CASSPPTGGPTDTQYF

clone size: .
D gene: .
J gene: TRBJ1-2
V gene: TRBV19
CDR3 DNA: TGTGCCAGTAGTATACAGATACGGGGAGAGAACTATGGCTACACCTTC
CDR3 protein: CASSIQIRGENYGYTF

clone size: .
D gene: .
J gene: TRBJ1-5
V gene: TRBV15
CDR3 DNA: TGTGCCACCAGCAGAGATCTTGGTAGAAGTCAGCCCCAGCATTTT
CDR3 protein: CATSRDLGRSQPQHF

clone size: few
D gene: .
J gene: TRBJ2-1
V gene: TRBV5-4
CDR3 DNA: TGTGCCAGCAGATCCGAGGACCGGTTGAATCCGGGGAATGAGCAGTTCTTC
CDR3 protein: CASRSEDRLNPGNEQFF

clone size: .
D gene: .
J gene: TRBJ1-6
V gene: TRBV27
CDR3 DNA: TGTGCCAGCAGTTTAAGAGGAGAAAATTCACCCCTCCACTTT
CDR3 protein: CASSLRGENSPLHF

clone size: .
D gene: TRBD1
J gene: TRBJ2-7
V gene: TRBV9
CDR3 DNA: TGTGCCAGCAGCGGCGGGACAGGGGGTCCCCCCCCTCAGGAGCAGTACTTC
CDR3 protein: CASSGGTGGPPPQEQYF

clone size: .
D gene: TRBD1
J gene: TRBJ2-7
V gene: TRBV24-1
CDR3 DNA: TGTGCCACCAGTAGGGACAGGCGCGACGAGCAGTACTTC
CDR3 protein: CATSRDRRDEQYF

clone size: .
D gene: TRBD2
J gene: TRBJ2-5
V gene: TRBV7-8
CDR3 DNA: TGTGCCAGCAGCTTATCCCTAGCGGGACAACAAGAGACCCAGTACTTC
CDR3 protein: CASSLSLAGQQETQYF

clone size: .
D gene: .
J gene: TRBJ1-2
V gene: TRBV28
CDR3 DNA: TGTGCCAGCAGTTATTTGGCAGGGCCCTATGGCTACACCTTC
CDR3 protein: CASSYLAGPYGYTF

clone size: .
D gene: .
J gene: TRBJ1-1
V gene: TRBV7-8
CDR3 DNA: TGTGCCAGCAGCTTCCAGGGGAACACTGAAGCTTTCTTT
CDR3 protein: CASSFQGNTEAFF

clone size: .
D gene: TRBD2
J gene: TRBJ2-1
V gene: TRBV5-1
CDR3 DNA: TGCGGTGCGGGAGGGCCGACCAATGAGCAGTTCTTC
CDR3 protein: CGAGGPTNEQFF

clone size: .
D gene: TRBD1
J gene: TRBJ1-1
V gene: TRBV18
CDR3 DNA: TGTGCCAGCTCTCAAAACGTACAGGGGGCTGAAGCTTTCTTT
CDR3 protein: CASSQNVQGAEAFF

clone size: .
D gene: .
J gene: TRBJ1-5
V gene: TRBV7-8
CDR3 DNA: TGTGCCAGCAGCTTAGTTCGAGATCAGCCCCAGCATTTT
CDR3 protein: CASSLVRDQPQHF

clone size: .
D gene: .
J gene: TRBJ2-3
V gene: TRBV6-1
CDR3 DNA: TGTGCCAGCAGTGAACCGACAGATACGCAGTATTTT
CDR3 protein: CASSEPTDTQYF

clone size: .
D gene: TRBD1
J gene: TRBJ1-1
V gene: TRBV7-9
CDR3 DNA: TGTGCCAGCAGCCAGACAGGGGTTGGCACTGAAGCTTTCTTT
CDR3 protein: CASSQTGVGTEAFF

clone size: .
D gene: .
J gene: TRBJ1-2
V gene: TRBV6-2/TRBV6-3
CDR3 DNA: TGTGCCAGCAGTCAAGAGAACTATGGCTACACCTTC
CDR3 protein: CASSQENYGYTF

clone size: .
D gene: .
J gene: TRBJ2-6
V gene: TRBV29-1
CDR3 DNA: TGCAGCGTTGAAGATCGAGGTTCTGGGGCCAACGTCCTGACTTTC
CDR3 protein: CSVEDRGSGANVLTF

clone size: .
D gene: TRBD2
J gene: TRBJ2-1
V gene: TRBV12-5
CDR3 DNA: TGTGCTAGTGGTTCTCTCGGGACTAGCGGAGGGGTTAATGAGCAGTTCTTC
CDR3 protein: CASGSLGTSGGVNEQFF

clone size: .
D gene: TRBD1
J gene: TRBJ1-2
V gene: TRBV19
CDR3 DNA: TGTGCCAGTAGTGATGGGACAGGACCTAACTATGGCTACACCTTC
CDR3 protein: CASSDGTGPNYGYTF

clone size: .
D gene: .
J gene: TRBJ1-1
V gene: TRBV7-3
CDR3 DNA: TGTGCCAGCAGCTTGATCGGGAACACTGAAGCTTTCTTT
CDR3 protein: CASSLIGNTEAFF

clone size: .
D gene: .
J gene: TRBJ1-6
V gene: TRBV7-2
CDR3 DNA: TGTGCCAGCACAGGAGGCTATAATTCACCCCTCCACTTT
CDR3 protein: CASTGGYNSPLHF

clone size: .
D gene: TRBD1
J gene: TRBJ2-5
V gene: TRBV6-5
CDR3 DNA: TGTGCCAGTGCTTGGGACAGGGGTGGAGAGACCCAGTACTTC
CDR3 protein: CASAWDRGGETQYF

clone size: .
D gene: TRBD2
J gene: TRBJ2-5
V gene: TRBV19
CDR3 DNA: TGTGCCAGTAGAAGCCTGGGCGGGGGGGCCCAAGAGACCCAGTACTTC
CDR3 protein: CASRSLGGGAQETQYF

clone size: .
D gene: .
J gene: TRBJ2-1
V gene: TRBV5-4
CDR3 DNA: TGTGCCAGCAGCTTGGGTCTCCTAGTGTCTGAGCAGTTCTTC
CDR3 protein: CASSLGLLVSEQFF

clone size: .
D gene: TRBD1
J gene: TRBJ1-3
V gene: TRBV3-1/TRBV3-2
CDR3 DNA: TGTGCCAGCAGACGCTGGGACAGCTCTGGAAACACCATATATTTT
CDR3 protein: CASRRWDSSGNTIYF

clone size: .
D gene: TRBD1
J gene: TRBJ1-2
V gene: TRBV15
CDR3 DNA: TGTGCCACCAGCAGAGATCGAACAGGGGGTGGCTACACCTTC
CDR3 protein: CATSRDRTGGGYTF

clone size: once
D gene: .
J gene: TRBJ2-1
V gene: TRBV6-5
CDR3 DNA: TGTGCCAGCAGCTCCGACGGGAGCTCCTACAATGAGCAGTTCTTC
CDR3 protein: CASSSDGSSYNEQFF

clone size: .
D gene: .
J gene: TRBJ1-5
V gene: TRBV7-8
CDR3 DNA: TGTGCCAGCAGCGGACAGAGCAATCAGCCCCAGCATTTT
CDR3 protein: CASSGQSNQPQHF

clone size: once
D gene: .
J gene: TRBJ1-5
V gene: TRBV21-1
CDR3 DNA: TGTGCCAGCAGCAGACGGGACAGCTCAGAGACCCCATATAGCAATCAGCCCCAGCATTTT
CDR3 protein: CASSRRDSSETPYSNQPQHF

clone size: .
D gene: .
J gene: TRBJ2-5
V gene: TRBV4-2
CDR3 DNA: TGTGCCAGCAGCCAAGCCCTTTATAAGACCCAGTACTTC
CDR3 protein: CASSQALYKTQYF

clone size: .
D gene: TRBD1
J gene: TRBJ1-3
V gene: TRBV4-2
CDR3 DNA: TGTGCCAGCAGCCTCCGGGACAGGGACTCTGGAAACACCATATATTTT
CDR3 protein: CASSLRDRDSGNTIYF

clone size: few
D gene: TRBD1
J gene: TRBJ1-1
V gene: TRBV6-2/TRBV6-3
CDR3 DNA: TGTGCCAGCAGTTGGGGACAGGGTTCGGCTTTCTTT
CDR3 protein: CASSWGQGSAFF

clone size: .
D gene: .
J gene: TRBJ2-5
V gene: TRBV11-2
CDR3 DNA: TGTGCCAGCAGCCGGACAAATTACCAAGAGACCCAGTACTTC
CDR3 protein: CASSRTNYQETQYF

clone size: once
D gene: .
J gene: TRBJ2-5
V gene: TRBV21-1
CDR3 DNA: TGTGCCAGCAGCGAGACACCACCGGACAGTACTTCAGAGACCCAGTACTTC
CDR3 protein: CASSETPPDSTSETQYF

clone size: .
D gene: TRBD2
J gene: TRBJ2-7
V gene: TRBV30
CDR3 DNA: TGTGCCTGGAGTGTTGGAATTAGCGGGAACGAGCAGTACTTC
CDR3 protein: CAWSVGISGNEQYF

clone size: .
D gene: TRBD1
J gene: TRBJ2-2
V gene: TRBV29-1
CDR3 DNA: TGCAGCGTTGATTTGGGGCAGGGGGCGTTCGGGGAGCTGTTTTTT
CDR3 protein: CSVDLGQGAFGELFF

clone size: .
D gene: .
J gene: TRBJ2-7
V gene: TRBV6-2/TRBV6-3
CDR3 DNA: TGTGCCAGCAGCCCTGGACAGAGGGCCTCCTACGAGCAGTACTTC
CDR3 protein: CASSPGQRASYEQYF

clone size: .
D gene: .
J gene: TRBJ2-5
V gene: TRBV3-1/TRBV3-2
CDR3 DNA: TGTGCCAGCAGCCATAGGCAGGTCAACCAAGAGACCCAGTACTTC
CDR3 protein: CASSHRQVNQETQYF

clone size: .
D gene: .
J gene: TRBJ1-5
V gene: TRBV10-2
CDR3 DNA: TGCGCCAGCAGTGAGTCGACGGGGTCAGGCAATCAGCCCCAGCATTTT
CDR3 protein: CASSESTGSGNQPQHF